This T cell receptor (beta chain) was recovered during a study of blood T cells in healthy people across ages. Study overall: Per two T cells, template switching captured roughly one barcoded beta molecule.

As regards this clonotype: Its target is not known. This may arise from a read error, as a much more abundant clone is one base away.

Through a sample-barcoded 5' primer and a J-beta primer mix, a second PCR was run for roughly 7 to 12 cycles. Carrying 12 random nucleotides, a template-switch adaptor labeled each individual cDNA molecule. TCRdb used MiXCR to reprocess the 5' RACE reads, holding one entry per CDR3 protein. The sample includes about 730,000 distinct CDR3 sequences, roughly 44% seen only once; the top ten take under 25%. This CDR3 is built from 14 residues. Between the trimmed V and J ends, which lost 2 bases and 3 bases, there was a span of 11 bases. In germline, CDR1 is MDHEN, CDR2 SYDVKM. Regarding the study as a whole: Long-lived and aged donors differed, with more naive CD4+ cells and higher diversity in the long-lived. Roughly linear declines in TCR beta diversity per million T cells occurred with age.

This receptor was identified in a woman between 55 and 75 years old in good health. V gene TRBV28 combines with J gene TRBJ2-7; TRBD1 is a possible D gene (5 bases). The source material was blood. Here the CDR3 reads CASSLPQTVYEQYF. CDR3 sequence (DNA): TGTGCCAGCAGTTTACCCCAGACAGTCTACGAGCAGTACTTC.